This TCR beta chain was captured by sequencing in a study of blood T cells in healthy people across ages. The total RNA that was extracted per sample amounted to at least 5 micrograms. The second PCR ran about 6 to 11 cycles with a sample-barcoded 5' primer and J-beta primers. Using its own MiXCR run on the 5' RACE reads, TCRdb lists one record per CDR3 protein. The table records over 1,500,000 distinct CDR3 sequences, roughly 50% of them present only once. V shed 6 bases and J 2 bases; nucleotides not matched to a gene: 10. The CDR3 is made up of 14 amino acids. From germline, CDR1 is DFQATT and CDR2 SNEGSKA (reference sequence).

The material sequenced was blood. The receptor comes from a woman aged 40 to 55 in good health. The chain employs TRBV20-1 and TRBJ2-7; the match to TRBD2 covers 7 bases. The CDR3 region has the DNA TGCAGTGCCGCCCATCAGCGGGAAACCTACGAGCAGTACTTC. Translation: CSAAHQRETYEQYF.